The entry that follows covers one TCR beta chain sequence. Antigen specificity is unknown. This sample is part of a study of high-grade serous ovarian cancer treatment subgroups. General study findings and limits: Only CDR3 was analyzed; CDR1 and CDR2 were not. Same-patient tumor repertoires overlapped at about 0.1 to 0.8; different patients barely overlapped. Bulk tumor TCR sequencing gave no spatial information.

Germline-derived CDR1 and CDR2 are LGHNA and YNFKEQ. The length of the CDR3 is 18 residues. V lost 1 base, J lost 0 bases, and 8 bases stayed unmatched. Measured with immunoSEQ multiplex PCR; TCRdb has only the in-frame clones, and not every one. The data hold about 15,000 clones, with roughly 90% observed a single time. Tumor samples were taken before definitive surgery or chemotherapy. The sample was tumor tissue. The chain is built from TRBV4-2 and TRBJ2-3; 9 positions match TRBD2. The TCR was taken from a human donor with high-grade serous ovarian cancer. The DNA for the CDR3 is TGTGCCAGCAGCCAAGCCCTCTCGCGGGGGGGTAGCACAGATACGCAGTATTTT. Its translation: CASSQALSRGGSTDTQYF.